These T cell receptor beta chains were read from a single sample in a study of Ad26.COV2.S vaccination and SARS-CoV-2 variants. Sequencing used immunoSEQ multiplex PCR; TCRdb keeps in-frame clones, though not all of them. The sample lists over 450,000 clones, nearly 90% seen once, with under 2% in the top ten. The source was peripheral blood, collected in a trial of Ad26.COV2.S vaccine versus placebo. Receptor source: a person aged 18-60 years who received the Ad26.COV2.S COVID-19 vaccine or a placebo. CDR3s include the opening cysteine and the closing phenylalanine or tryptophan. D genes are given only for firm matches. Clone size is not always given. Where it is, it says once, few, many or a class for expanded clones.

j_gene: TRBJ2-7; d_gene: .; len: 14; abundance: once; v_gene: TRBV19; CDR3aa: CASSTYRDSYEQYF; CDR3nt: TGTGCCAGTAGTACCTACAGGGATTCCTACGAGCAGTACTTC
j_gene: TRBJ2-1; d_gene: TRBD1; len: 15; abundance: .; v_gene: TRBV9; CDR3aa: CASSQGTGIYNEQFF; CDR3nt: TGTGCCAGCAGCCAAGGGACAGGGATCTACAATGAGCAGTTCTTC
j_gene: TRBJ1-5; d_gene: .; len: 15; abundance: .; v_gene: TRBV9; CDR3aa: CASSLSAGLGQPQHF; CDR3nt: TGTGCCAGCAGCCTGAGCGCGGGCCTGGGTCAGCCCCAGCATTTT
j_gene: TRBJ1-2; d_gene: .; len: 13; abundance: once; v_gene: TRBV4-3; CDR3aa: CASSQDRGYGYTF; CDR3nt: TGCGCCAGCAGCCAAGATAGGGGCTACGGCTACACCTTC
j_gene: TRBJ2-7; d_gene: .; len: 15; abundance: .; v_gene: TRBV30; CDR3aa: CAWSVRGLPPYEQYF; CDR3nt: TGTGCCTGGAGTGTACGTGGGCTTCCCCCCTACGAGCAGTACTTC
j_gene: TRBJ1-1; d_gene: .; len: 12; abundance: .; v_gene: TRBV3-1/TRBV3-2; CDR3aa: CASSQSSLRAFF; CDR3nt: TGTGCCAGCAGCCAGAGTTCGTTGAGAGCTTTCTTT
j_gene: TRBJ1-2; d_gene: TRBD1; len: 11; abundance: .; v_gene: TRBV6-5; CDR3aa: CASRTGASYTF; CDR3nt: TGTGCCAGCAGGACAGGGGCTAGCTACACCTTC
j_gene: TRBJ2-7; d_gene: .; len: 15; abundance: few; v_gene: TRBV19; CDR3aa: CASSQTGTGFHEQYF; CDR3nt: TGTGCCAGTAGTCAGACAGGAACGGGTTTCCACGAGCAGTACTTC
j_gene: TRBJ1-1; d_gene: TRBD1; len: 14; abundance: .; v_gene: TRBV29-1; CDR3aa: CSVLTGSMNTEAFF; CDR3nt: TGCAGCGTTCTGACAGGGTCCATGAACACTGAAGCTTTCTTT
j_gene: TRBJ1-6; d_gene: TRBD1; len: 15; abundance: .; v_gene: TRBV9; CDR3aa: CASTVGTGTNSPLHF; CDR3nt: TGTGCCAGCACCGTAGGGACAGGGACTAATTCACCCCTCCACTTT
j_gene: TRBJ1-5; d_gene: .; len: 15; abundance: few; v_gene: TRBV9; CDR3aa: CASSAGAGENQPQHF; CDR3nt: TGTGCCAGCAGCGCCGGGGCGGGGGAAAATCAGCCCCAGCATTTT
j_gene: TRBJ1-6; d_gene: .; len: 17; abundance: .; v_gene: TRBV7-2; CDR3aa: CASSLLSGTRSNSPLHF; CDR3nt: TGTGCCAGCAGCTTATTGTCTGGAACAAGGTCAAATTCACCCCTCCACTTT
j_gene: TRBJ1-5; d_gene: TRBD1; len: 14; abundance: .; v_gene: TRBV3-1/TRBV3-2; CDR3aa: CASSADRGQWPQHF; CDR3nt: TGTGCCAGCAGCGCGGACAGGGGGCAATGGCCCCAGCATTTT
j_gene: TRBJ1-2; d_gene: .; len: 12; abundance: few; v_gene: TRBV7-2; CDR3aa: CASSLDGFGYTF; CDR3nt: TGTGCCAGCAGCTTAGATGGGTTCGGCTACACCTTC
j_gene: TRBJ2-5; d_gene: .; len: 14; abundance: once; v_gene: TRBV6-5; CDR3aa: CASSYGSPGKTQYF; CDR3nt: TGTGCCAGCAGTTATGGCTCTCCGGGGAAGACCCAGTACTTC
j_gene: TRBJ2-4; d_gene: .; len: 13; abundance: .; v_gene: TRBV18; CDR3aa: CASSPQGVNIQYF; CDR3nt: TGTGCCAGCTCACCACAGGGCGTAAACATTCAGTACTTC
j_gene: TRBJ2-3; d_gene: TRBD2; len: 17; abundance: .; v_gene: TRBV10-3; CDR3aa: CAISEEGNSGRADTQYF; CDR3nt: TGTGCCATCAGTGAGGAAGGGAATAGCGGGAGGGCAGATACGCAGTATTTT
j_gene: TRBJ1-1; d_gene: TRBD1; len: 12; abundance: .; v_gene: TRBV29-1; CDR3aa: CSVGLIQGKAFF; CDR3nt: TGCAGCGTTGGACTCATACAGGGGAAAGCTTTCTTT